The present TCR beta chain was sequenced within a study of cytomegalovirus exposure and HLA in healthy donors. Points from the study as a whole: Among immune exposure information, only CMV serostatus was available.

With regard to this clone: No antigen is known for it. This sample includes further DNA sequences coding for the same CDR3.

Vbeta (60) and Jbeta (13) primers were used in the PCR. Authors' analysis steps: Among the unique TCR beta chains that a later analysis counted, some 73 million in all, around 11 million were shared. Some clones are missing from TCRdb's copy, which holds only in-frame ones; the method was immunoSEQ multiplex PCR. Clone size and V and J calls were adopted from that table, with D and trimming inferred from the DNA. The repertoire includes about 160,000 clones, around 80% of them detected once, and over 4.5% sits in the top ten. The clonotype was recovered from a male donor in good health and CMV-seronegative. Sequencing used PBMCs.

The CDR3 sequence is CASSLAAGDGYTF. The CDR3 DNA sequence: TGTGCCAGCAGCTTAGCCGCCGGTGATGGCTACACCTTC. This chain links TRBV7-8 with TRBJ1-2; D gene uncertain. CDR3 size: 13 residues. Trimming removed 0 bases from V and 6 bases from J, with 8 bases in between. Germline CDR1 is SGHVS and CDR2 is FQNEAQ.